This is a list of T cell receptor beta chains from one sample in a study of blood T cells in healthy people across ages. MiXCR, applied by TCRdb to the 5' RACE reads, yields one record per CDR3 protein. This sample has about 730,000 distinct CDR3 sequences, with 43% found just once. Sequencing was performed on blood. These TCRs come from an older woman in good health. Each CDR3 is given with its conserved first and last residue. D genes are given only for firm matches. Part of the rows lack a size; the others show once, few, many or a class for expanded clones.

CDR3 length	clone size	D gene	V gene	J gene	CDR3 DNA	CDR3 protein
17	-	TRBD2	TRBV5-1	TRBJ2-3	TGCGCCAGCAGCTTTGCCCTGACTAGCGGGGGGTCAGATACGCAGTATTTT	CASSFALTSGGSDTQYF
15	few	-	TRBV29-1	TRBJ2-1	TGCAGCGTTGCGGGAGGGGGCGTAAAAGGGAATGAGCAGTTCTTC	CSVAGGGVKGNEQFF
14	-	TRBD1	TRBV6-5	TRBJ2-3	TGTGCCAGCAGGGGACAGTCGGGTTCCGATACGCAGTATTTT	CASRGQSGSDTQYF
16	-	TRBD1	TRBV4-1	TRBJ2-3	TGCGCCAGCAGCCAACCCGGGACAGGTAACACAGATACGCAGTATTTT	CASSQPGTGNTDTQYF
15	few	-	TRBV12-3/TRBV12-4	TRBJ1-2	TGTGCCAGCAGTGGCGGGGAGAAGAGCAACTATGGCTACACCTTC	CASSGGEKSNYGYTF
15	once	TRBD1	TRBV6-5	TRBJ2-3	TGTGCCAGCCGGACCGGGACAGTGAGCACAGATACGCAGTATTTT	CASRTGTVSTDTQYF
14	-	-	TRBV20-1	TRBJ1-2	TGCAGTGCTCTCCCCGATGGGACAACGTATGGCTACACCTTC	CSALPDGTTYGYTF
19	-	TRBD1	TRBV11-2	TRBJ2-3	TGTGCCAGCAGCTTTGTCCTGGGACAGACAAGTACTAGCACAGATACGCAGTATTTT	CASSFVLGQTSTSTDTQYF
15	-	TRBD1	TRBV20-1	TRBJ2-5	TGCAGTGCTAGACGTCAAGACAGGGATGGAGAGACCCAGTACTTC	CSARRQDRDGETQYF
15	-	-	TRBV3-1	TRBJ1-2	TGTGCCAGCAGCCAAGATCCTGGACAGAGCTATGGCTACACCTTC	CASSQDPGQSYGYTF
18	many	TRBD1	TRBV4-3	TRBJ1-1	TGCGCCAGCAGCCAGCTACTAAGCCGACAGGGTCTGAACACTGAAGCTTTCTTT	CASSQLLSRQGLNTEAFF
17	-	TRBD2	TRBV7-3	TRBJ2-5	TGTGCCAGCAGCGTTGTAGGCGGGGGGCCCGGTCAAGAGACCCAGTACTTC	CASSVVGGGPGQETQYF
15	-	-	TRBV6-1	TRBJ2-5	TGTGCCAGCAGTGAAGACGGACACCTCGGGGGGACCCAGTACTTC	CASSEDGHLGGTQYF
16	few	TRBD2	TRBV11-2	TRBJ2-1	TGTGCCAGCAGCTTAAACGCCCCAGGACTAGCCGATGAGCAGTTCTTC	CASSLNAPGLADEQFF
14	-	-	TRBV30	TRBJ1-2	TGTGCCTGGAGTACCCCCGGCGGTCTCTATGGCTACACCTTC	CAWSTPGGLYGYTF
15	-	-	TRBV6-4	TRBJ1-6	TGTGCCAGCAGGGTCTCAGGGCGGTATAATTCACCCCTCCACTTT	CASRVSGRYNSPLHF
16	-	-	TRBV4-3	TRBJ2-3	TGCGCCAGCAGCCAAGAACCCGAGTGGGGCACAGATACGCAGTATTTT	CASSQEPEWGTDTQYF
15	few	TRBD1	TRBV12-3/TRBV12-4	TRBJ1-4	TGTGCCAGCAGGAAGCCGGGACAGACACAAGAAAAACTGTTTTTT	CASRKPGQTQEKLFF
14	few	TRBD1	TRBV20-1	TRBJ1-6	TGCAGTGCTTCGGGACAGGGTTTTTATTCACCCCTCCACTTT	CSASGQGFYSPLHF
17	once	TRBD1	TRBV9	TRBJ1-1	TGTGCCAGCAGCGTAGAGGGGACAGGGATTATGAACACTGAAGCTTTCTTT	CASSVEGTGIMNTEAFF
17	-	-	TRBV21-1	TRBJ2-3	TGTGCCAGCAGCAAAGCGCTTTTCCCCCAGAGCACAGATACGCAGTATTTT	CASSKALFPQSTDTQYF
16	-	TRBD1	TRBV20-1	TRBJ2-3	TGCAGTGCGCCCCTGGGGGGACAGGGTGTCGCAGATACGCAGTATTTT	CSAPLGGQGVADTQYF
15	-	-	TRBV9	TRBJ2-1	TGTGCCAGCAGCTCCGAGGGGGTAACCTACAATGAGCAGTTCTTC	CASSSEGVTYNEQFF
15	few	-	TRBV25-1	TRBJ2-5	TGTGCCAGCAGTTGGGACTCCCCGTACCAAGAGACCCAGTACTTC	CASSWDSPYQETQYF
12	-	-	TRBV20-1	TRBJ2-1	TGCAGTGCTAGAGAACTAGCCAATGAGCAGTTCTTC	CSARELANEQFF
15	-	-	TRBV21-1	TRBJ1-1	TGTGCCAGCAGCGCCAGGAGTGGGGCAAACACTGAAGCTTTCTTT	CASSARSGANTEAFF
16	-	-	TRBV20-1	TRBJ2-7	TGCAGTGCTAGAGATCGGGTTAGGCAGGGAGTCCACGAGCAGTACTTC	CSARDRVRQGVHEQYF
13	-	-	TRBV4-2	TRBJ2-1	TGTGCCAGCAGCCAAGATGGGAGGGGGGAGCAGTTCTTC	CASSQDGRGEQFF
16	-	TRBD1	TRBV14	TRBJ2-1	TGTGCCAGCAGCCAGAACCCGGGACAGGGGTTGTGGGAGCAGTTCTTC	CASSQNPGQGLWEQFF
16	-	TRBD2	TRBV28	TRBJ2-1	TGTGCCAGCAGTTCCAGACTAGCTGAGCAACCAAATGAGCAGTTCTTC	CASSSRLAEQPNEQFF
17	few	TRBD1	TRBV18	TRBJ2-1	TGTGCCAGCTCACCTAATCGACAGGGGACTTCCTACAATGAGCAGTTCTTC	CASSPNRQGTSYNEQFF
15	-	TRBD2	TRBV5-1	TRBJ2-5	TGTGCCAGCAGCTTAGCGGGACAAGCCCAAGAGACCCAGTACTTC	CASSLAGQAQETQYF
15	few	-	TRBV7-2	TRBJ2-3	TGTGCCAGCAGCTTAGGAGGGGGCCTCGGGGGTACGCAGTATTTT	CASSLGGGLGGTQYF